The clone carrying this TCR beta chain occurred a few times. As yet, its antigen is unknown. This record belongs to a study of T-cell memory formation after mild COVID-19. Study-level points and caveats: CD4/CD8 balance characterized clones contracting day 15 to 85, and CD4+ skew characterized later expanders.

The V end lost 8 bases, the J end lost 6 bases, and 19 bases lay between the germline ends. From germline, CDR1 is DFQATT and CDR2 SNEGSKA (reference sequence). The CDR3 extends over 13 amino acids. TCR alpha and TCR beta cDNA libraries carrying sample barcodes and UMIs came from 5'RACE with constant-segment primers. Each CDR3 protein gets one entry after TCRdb re-called the 5' RACE reads with MiXCR. Of roughly 600,000 distinct CDR3 sequences listed, roughly 17% are singletons. This receptor was taken from an adult woman who had mild COVID-19 (a few samples of this study predate the infection). Cell type and time point are not known. The sequencing input was PBMCs or a T cell subset sorted from them (not recorded which). J is TRBJ1-2 and V is TRBV20-1, with D tentatively TRBD1 (5 bases). The CDR3 region has the DNA TGCAGTTCCAACCAACAGGTCGGGAATGGCTACACCTTC. Encoded protein: CSSNQQVGNGYTF.